This entry describes one T cell receptor (beta chain). Its target is not known. The entry originates in a study of radiation and T cells in renal cell carcinoma. Study-wide results and caveats: From baseline, blood top tumor clonotypes peaked at 2 weeks post-radiation.

Measured with immunoSEQ multiplex PCR; TCRdb has only the in-frame clones, and not every one. The data hold 30,000 to 40,000 clones, with 81% observed a single time. This CDR3 contains 16 residues. Trimming pared 1 base from V and 2 bases from J, leaving 14 bases between. Germline V gene lookup returns CDR1 SEHNR and CDR2 FQNEAQ (reference sequence). Time point noted: blood 4 weeks post-SBRT, at nephrectomy. Treatment: 15 Gy SBRT to primary tumor, nephrectomy 4 weeks later. After SBRT, blood was collected at 2 and 4 weeks, plus baseline. This renal cell carcinoma was of the clear cell type. The V call is TRBV7-9, the J call TRBJ1-2; D gene uncertain. The sample consisted of blood, taken from a patient whose treatment included radiotherapy and nephrectomy. The TCR comes from a man aged 55 to 70 with renal cell carcinoma. The CDR3, as DNA: TGTGCCAGCAGCTTAGTCGGCAGATACTTAAACTATGGCTACACCTTC. This translates into CASSLVGRYLNYGYTF.